This paragraph covers one T cell receptor beta chain sequence. Vbeta (60) and Jbeta (13) primers were used in the PCR. Assay used: immunoSEQ multiplex PCR; TCRdb lists only in-frame clones, some missing. The data show 75,000 to 90,000 clones, around 85% seen once. The CDR3 sequence is 11 residues long. With 4 bases removed from V and 7 bases from J, the gap between germline ends came to 4 bases. Germline V CDR1 and CDR2: MDHEN, SYDVKM. The data originate from a study of cytomegalovirus exposure and HLA in healthy donors. The sequencing sample was made of PBMCs. This TCR came from a man aged 40-50 years in good health and CMV-seropositive. The chain uses TRBV28 and TRBJ1-4; D not certain. This CDR3 is CASSWAEKLFF. The CDR3 DNA reads TGTGCCAGCAGTTGGGCTGAAAAACTGTTTTTT.